The rows below give T cell receptor beta chains drawn from one sample of a study of T cell repertoires in cytomegalovirus infection. One entry per CDR3 protein, called by TCRdb with MiXCR from the reads. The repertoire has about 530,000 distinct CDR3 sequences, roughly 29% of them found once; the top ten carry approximately 13%. Sequenced material: PBMCs. The origin of the receptors is a human donor in good health (CMV status not recorded). Some clones in this sample may be carry-over from other donors' samples. Both conserved end residues are trimmed from each CDR3.

v_gene	CDR3aa
TRBV6-2/TRBV6-3	ASKYFANTGELF
TRBV19	ASTDPGRTNQPQH
TRBV20-1	SASPRTRSNEQF
TRBV19	ASGKQTADTQY
TRBV11-2	ASSLALANEQF
TRBV6-5	ASSYDRRMKKLF
TRBV11-1	ASSSLDRGGEQY
TRBV6-5	ASNANWRDLNEQF
TRBV7-2	ASSFYRVGDTQY
TRBV25-1	ASSEGTGQNTIY
TRBV6-2/TRBV6-3	ASSYQPNQGALTEAF
TRBV3-1	ASSQDRRTSEYNEQF
TRBV27	ASSLLEDQPQH
TRBV7-8	ASSLAAGPNSPLH
TRBV28	ASSLIMGIEVNTEAF
TRBV6-1	ASSRSTSGSIEQF
TRBV28	ASSLLLAGVSYNEQF
TRBV7-9	ASSLSLKHSTQY
TRBV12-5	ASAPGQGVYEQY
TRBV19	ASSIRSFNTGELF